What follows are 5 T cell receptor beta chains derived from one specimen sequenced in a study of blood T cells in healthy people across ages. A second about 6 to 12 cycle PCR used barcoded and J-beta primers. In TCRdb, the 5' RACE reads were re-called with MiXCR into one record per CDR3 protein. In the table there are roughly 700,000 distinct CDR3 sequences, roughly 32% of which are singletons. Source material: blood. The receptors come from a woman older than 75 in good health.

This clonotype was recorded at least ten times. J is TRBJ2-7 and V is TRBV5-1; D possibly matches TRBD1 or TRBD2 (6 bases each). The germline V gene encodes CDR1 SGHRS and CDR2 YFSETQ. This CDR3 has 17 amino acids. Trimming removed 0 bases from V and 4 bases from J, with 20 bases in between. The CDR3 loop is CASSLGGRGRNTYEQYF. CDR3 DNA: TGCGCCAGCAGCTTGGGAGGCCGGGGGCGAAATACGTACGAGCAGTACTTC.

The chain couples TRBV5-5 to TRBJ2-5; TRBD2 agrees at 7 bases. The J call may be in error: the DNA end matches TRBJ2-1 better. The CDR3 contains 14 residues. Germline values: CDR1 SGHKS, CDR2 YYEKEE (reference sequence). CDR3 region: CASGHTTSRETQFF. Here the CDR3 DNA reads TGTGCCAGCGGCCACACGACTAGCCGAGAGACCCAGTTCTTC.

The sample holds many counts of this clonotype. The chain joins TRBV12-3 or TRBV12-4 to TRBJ2-5, with TRBD1 identical over 11 bases. CDR3 length: 16 amino acids. The junction had 9 bases not matched to a gene; V was cut back by 4 bases and J by 5 bases. The CDR3 DNA reads as TGTGCCAGCAGTTCCATAGGGACAGGGGGTGGGGAGACCCAGTACTTC. It yields the protein CASSSIGTGGGETQYF.

The chain couples TRBV7-2 to TRBJ2-5; D tentatively reads TRBD1 or TRBD2 (6 bases each). Germline assignment: CDR1 SGHTA and CDR2 FQGNSA. V dropped 4 bases and J dropped 4 bases, with 13 bases sitting between them. This CDR3 is 14 amino acids long. In DNA, the CDR3 is TGTGCCAGCAGCTCCTCACAGGGAGGAGAGACCCAGTACTTC. Translated: CASSSSQGGETQYF.

This clonotype was detected ten times or more. This chain connects TRBV4-3 to TRBJ2-1; 9 nucleotides match TRBD2. V trimming: 1 base; J trimming: 6 bases; junction bases outside the gene matches: 7. The germline V gene encodes CDR1 LGHNA and CDR2 YSLEER. The CDR3 is made up of 16 amino acids. The CDR3 region is CASSQGAGGLFNEQFF. The CDR3 DNA sequence: TGCGCCAGCAGCCAAGGGGCGGGGGGGCTGTTCAATGAGCAGTTCTTC.